A single sample gave rise to the 17 T cell receptor beta chains below, sequenced in a study of blood T cell repertoires in COVID-19. The protocol was immunoSEQ multiplex PCR, while the TCRdb copy is restricted to in-frame clones and leaves out a portion. The sample lists just under 350,000 clones, about nine tenths occurring once. The material sequenced was peripheral blood. The origin of the receptors is a woman in her 70s with COVID-19, enrolled during active disease.

This rearrangement joins TRBV29-1 to TRBJ2-7, with unresolved D. This CDR3 region has 14 residues. Trimming pared 6 bases from V and 2 bases from J, leaving 17 bases between. From germline, CDR1 is SQVTM and CDR2 ANQGSEA. The CDR3 here is CSVAQQTYTYEQYF. DNA of the CDR3: TGCAGCGTCGCACAGCAAACTTACACCTACGAGCAGTACTTC.

The chain employs TRBV5-1 and TRBJ1-6; D might be TRBD1 (6 bases). The CDR3 loop spans 14 amino acids. Trimming removed 0 bases at V and 10 bases at J, with 11 bases between. The germline V gene encodes CDR1 SGHRS and CDR2 YFSETQ. The CDR3 region is CASSLAQGESPLHF. CDR3 bases: TGCGCCAGCAGCTTGGCACAGGGAGAATCACCCCTCCACTTT.

The V gene is TRBV7-9, the J gene TRBJ1-2, with D possibly being TRBD1 (5 bases). This CDR3 region has 16 residues. Germline lookup yields CDR1 SEHNR and CDR2 FQNEAQ (reference sequence). V was shortened by 1 base and J by 4 bases, with 16 bases between the two germline ends. CDR3: CASSLVGGTDSYGYTF. In DNA form, the CDR3 reads TGTGCCAGCAGCTTAGTTGGCGGGACGGATTCCTATGGCTACACCTTC.

The chain is built from TRBV7-9 and TRBJ2-2; 10 bases are shared with TRBD2. From germline, CDR1 is SEHNR and CDR2 FQNEAQ (reference sequence). Germline trimming cut 4 bases from V and 1 base from J; bases unmatched to any gene: 9. The CDR3 sequence is 18 residues long. The CDR3 DNA follows: TGTGCCAGCAGCTCGTTACTAGCGGGGAGGGTGAACACCGGGGAGCTGTTTTTT. It translates to CASSSLLAGRVNTGELFF.

This chain joins TRBV18 and TRBJ1-6; 7 nucleotides line up with TRBD1. The CDR3 extends over 15 amino acids. The germline gives CDR1 KGHSH, CDR2 LQKENI. J gave up 8 bases and V 6 bases, and 10 bases lay outside the gene matches. The CDR3 here is CASSPTGAADSPLHF. DNA for the CDR3: TGTGCCAGCTCTCCCACAGGGGCTGCAGATTCACCCCTCCACTTT.

The chain joins TRBV6-6 to TRBJ1-5, with D perhaps TRBD1 (6 bases). Germline V gene sequence: CDR1 MNHNY, CDR2 SVGAGI (reference sequence). The CDR3 totals 14 residues. Trimming took off 7 bases at V and 4 bases at J, with 14 bases between the two ends. Written as DNA, the CDR3 is TGTGCCAGCACCGAGTCTACAGGGAATCAGCCCCAGCATTTT. Its protein product is CASTESTGNQPQHF.

This chain links TRBV13 with TRBJ2-2, with 7 bases lining up with TRBD2. V trimming: 4 bases; J trimming: 2 bases; junction bases outside the gene matches: 4. The CDR3 totals 15 residues. Per germline, CDR1 PRHDT and CDR2 FYEKMQ (reference sequence). The CDR3 sequence is CASSSSGANTGELFF. The CDR3 DNA follows: TGTGCCAGCAGCTCCAGCGGGGCCAACACCGGGGAGCTGTTTTTT. The full variable domain, its missing parts supplied by reference TRBV13 and TRBJ2-2, is AAGVIQSPRHLIKEKRETATLKCYPIPRHDTVYWYQQGPGQDPQFLISFYEKMQSDKGSIPDRFSAQQFSDYHSELNMSSLELGDSALYFCASSSSGANTGELFFGEGSRLTVL.

Only one count was recorded for this clone. The genes are TRBV18 and TRBJ1-2; no firm D call. This CDR3 region has 14 residues. V dropped 6 bases and J dropped 1 base, with 12 bases sitting between them. Germline-derived CDR1 and CDR2 are KGHSH and LQKENI. The CDR3 loop is CASSPPSVNYGYTF. The CDR3 bases are TGTGCCAGCTCGCCCCCCTCGGTTAACTATGGCTACACCTTC.

The chain is built from TRBV6-5 and TRBJ1-3, with 8 nucleotides matching TRBD1. The CDR3 is 16 amino acids. V dropped 1 base and J dropped 0; count of bases not matched to a gene: 2. Germline CDR1 and CDR2: MNHEY and SVGAGI. CDR3 in amino acids: CASSYLQGVSGNTIYF. CDR3 in DNA: TGTGCCAGCAGTTACTTACAGGGGGTCTCTGGAAACACCATATATTTT.

The chain has TRBV24-1 and TRBJ1-2, with D tentatively TRBD1 (5 bases). V was clipped by 3 bases and J by 4 bases, with 20 bases between them. This CDR3 spans 17 amino acids. Per the germline V gene, CDR1 is KGHDR and CDR2 is SFDVKD. The CDR3 spells CATSDPVKTGRSYGYTF. CDR3 sequence (DNA): TGTGCCACCAGTGATCCAGTAAAAACAGGAAGAAGCTATGGCTACACCTTC.

The chain recombines TRBV29-1 with TRBJ2-1; D might be TRBD2 (6 bases). Trimming cost V 6 bases and J 6 bases, with 18 bases left between them. The CDR3 loop spans 14 amino acids. CDR1 SQVTM and CDR2 ANQGSEA come from the germline V gene. CDR3 region: CSVETGLLVNEQFF. The CDR3 DNA reads TGCAGCGTCGAAACGGGACTCCTCGTCAATGAGCAGTTCTTC.

The chain carries TRBV12-5 and TRBJ1-5; D is unresolved. The CDR3 spans 14 residues. The V gene lost 6 bases and the J gene lost 2 bases, with 11 bases spanning the gap. CDR1 is LGHNT, CDR2 FRNRAP, per germline. DNA for the CDR3: TGTGCTAGTGGCTTCACCTACGGCAATCAGCCCCAGCATTTT. Protein: CASGFTYGNQPQHF.

The J gene is TRBJ2-7, the V gene TRBV19, with D tentatively TRBD1 (5 bases). Germline loops: CDR1 LNHDA, CDR2 SQIVND (reference sequence). CDR3 size: 14 residues. V shed 6 bases and J shed 4 bases, with 16 bases lying between them. The DNA for the CDR3 is TGTGCCAGTAGGCCCTCCCCAGGGATTTACGAGCAGTACTTC. Translating gives CASRPSPGIYEQYF.

The gene calls are TRBV28 and TRBJ1-2, with 9 bases aligning to TRBD1. V trimming: 5 bases; J trimming: 4 bases; junction bases outside the gene matches: 5. Germline assignment: CDR1 MDHEN and CDR2 SYDVKM. The CDR3 extends over 14 amino acids. The CDR3 DNA is TGTGCCAGCAGTCAAGGACAGGGGATCTATGGCTACACCTTC. Amino acid sequence: CASSQGQGIYGYTF.

The chain couples TRBV5-8 to TRBJ1-1; TRBD1 is a possible D gene (5 bases). Trimming stripped 3 bases from V and 3 bases from J, with 12 bases between. Germline assignment: CDR1 SGHTS and CDR2 YDEGEE. The CDR3 has 14 residues. The CDR3 reads CASSWAGGDTEAFF. The CDR3 coding sequence is TGTGCCAGCAGCTGGGCGGGGGGGGACACTGAAGCTTTCTTT.

The rearrangement joins TRBV5-1 to TRBJ1-1; TRBD1 matches 7 bases. Germline CDR1 and CDR2: SGHRS and YFSETQ. CDR3 length: 12 residues. J lost 8 bases, V lost 2 bases, and 3 bases had no gene match. CDR3 in amino acids: CASSFHRGEAFF. Written as DNA, the CDR3 is TGCGCCAGCAGCTTCCACAGGGGAGAAGCTTTCTTT.

The chain recombines TRBV6-5 with TRBJ2-3; a weak D match, TRBD1 (5 bases). V was clipped by 7 bases and J by 0 bases, with 14 bases between them. CDR1 is MNHEY, CDR2 SVGAGI, per germline. This CDR3 comprises 15 residues. The CDR3 DNA reads as TGTGCCAGCATCATCTGGGGCAGAAGCACAGATACGCAGTATTTT. Translating it yields CASIIWGRSTDTQYF.